The rows below give T cell receptor beta chains drawn from one sample of a study of Graves' ophthalmopathy and Graves' hyperthyroidism. From the multiplex PCR reads, TCRdb called clonotypes with MiXCR, one entry per CDR3 protein. The sample has roughly 350,000 distinct CDR3 sequences; about a sixth are singletons. The sequenced sample consisted of peripheral blood. Receptors were obtained from an adult woman with stable Graves' hyperthyroidism. Each CDR3 is given with its conserved first and last residue.

V gene: TRBV28; J gene: TRBJ2-7; CDR3 protein: CASSLPLSYEQYF
V gene: TRBV12-3/TRBV12-4; J gene: TRBJ2-5; CDR3 protein: CASSLAGGRDQYF
V gene: TRBV28; J gene: TRBJ1-6; CDR3 protein: CASSFTTGAFSPLHF
V gene: TRBV20-1; J gene: TRBJ2-7; CDR3 protein: CSAMGGTGAAARYF
V gene: TRBV4-1; J gene: TRBJ2-2; CDR3 protein: CASSQGQPNTGELFF
V gene: TRBV12-3/TRBV12-4; J gene: TRBJ2-5; CDR3 protein: CASSLMGGQETQYF
V gene: TRBV18; J gene: TRBJ2-7; CDR3 protein: CASSPLAQLEIWPYEQYF
V gene: TRBV20-1; J gene: TRBJ2-7; CDR3 protein: CSARLAGGPAYEQYF
V gene: TRBV28; J gene: TRBJ2-7; CDR3 protein: CASGTEAYEQYF
V gene: TRBV2; J gene: TRBJ1-1; CDR3 protein: CASSEMGFSVNTEAFF
V gene: TRBV6-1; J gene: TRBJ1-2; CDR3 protein: CASSPWGALRYGYTF
V gene: TRBV19; J gene: TRBJ1-1; CDR3 protein: CASTNRGGVSTEAFF
V gene: TRBV12-3/TRBV12-4; J gene: TRBJ2-4; CDR3 protein: CASSYTGTRGNIQYF
V gene: TRBV12-3/TRBV12-4; J gene: TRBJ2-5; CDR3 protein: CASQRGETQYF
V gene: TRBV11-2; J gene: TRBJ1-5; CDR3 protein: CASSPQPAGSNQPQHF
V gene: TRBV9; J gene: TRBJ1-2; CDR3 protein: CASSAQEQVNYGYTF
V gene: TRBV20-1; J gene: TRBJ1-1; CDR3 protein: CSASYPRALNTEAFF
V gene: TRBV6-2/TRBV6-3; J gene: TRBJ2-5; CDR3 protein: CASKDPGSGPQETQYF
V gene: TRBV12-3/TRBV12-4; J gene: TRBJ1-1; CDR3 protein: CASSITHRGPEAFF
V gene: TRBV27; J gene: TRBJ2-7; CDR3 protein: CASSFLVGLAGAYEQYF
V gene: TRBV28; J gene: TRBJ1-5; CDR3 protein: CASSLPGNSNQPQHF
V gene: TRBV12-3/TRBV12-4; J gene: TRBJ2-2; CDR3 protein: CATSSGGRVTGELFF
V gene: TRBV12-3/TRBV12-4; J gene: TRBJ1-5; CDR3 protein: CASSLGSVLNQPQHF
V gene: TRBV10-3; J gene: TRBJ1-2; CDR3 protein: CAISESGQARAGGGYTF
V gene: TRBV29-1; J gene: TRBJ2-7; CDR3 protein: CSAQGLQGYEQYF
V gene: TRBV4-1; J gene: TRBJ2-7; CDR3 protein: CASSHPAGVYEQYF
V gene: TRBV20-1; J gene: TRBJ2-5; CDR3 protein: CSAPGRGAGKTTQYF
V gene: TRBV10-3; J gene: TRBJ1-5; CDR3 protein: CAIGTGKEPQHF
V gene: TRBV6-1; J gene: TRBJ1-6; CDR3 protein: CASTLTGKDSPLHF